Sequencing of this T cell receptor (beta chain) was carried out in a study of high-grade serous ovarian cancer treatment subgroups. Notes on the study in general: Tumors within one patient showed repertoire similarity of roughly 0.1 to 0.8.

The V gene end was trimmed by 0 bases and the J gene end by 5 bases; junction bases not matched to a gene: 18. The CDR3 covers 20 residues. CDR1 is LGHNA, CDR2 YSLEER, per germline. Comments on this clone: Its antigen is not identified.

Tumor samples were taken before definitive surgery or chemotherapy. Only in-frame clones appear in the TCRdb table, and some are missing; sequencing was by immunoSEQ multiplex PCR. The sample records about 12,000 clones, 88% being singletons. This clonotype originated in a human donor with high-grade serous ovarian cancer. The sequenced sample was tumor tissue. The rearrangement joins TRBV4-3 to TRBJ2-5; 10 bases map to TRBD1. The CDR3 DNA sequence: TGCGCCAGCAGCCAAGACTGGAAGGGACAGGGGTTTTCTTCGGTGGAGACCCAGTACTTC. This sequence encodes CASSQDWKGQGFSSVETQYF.